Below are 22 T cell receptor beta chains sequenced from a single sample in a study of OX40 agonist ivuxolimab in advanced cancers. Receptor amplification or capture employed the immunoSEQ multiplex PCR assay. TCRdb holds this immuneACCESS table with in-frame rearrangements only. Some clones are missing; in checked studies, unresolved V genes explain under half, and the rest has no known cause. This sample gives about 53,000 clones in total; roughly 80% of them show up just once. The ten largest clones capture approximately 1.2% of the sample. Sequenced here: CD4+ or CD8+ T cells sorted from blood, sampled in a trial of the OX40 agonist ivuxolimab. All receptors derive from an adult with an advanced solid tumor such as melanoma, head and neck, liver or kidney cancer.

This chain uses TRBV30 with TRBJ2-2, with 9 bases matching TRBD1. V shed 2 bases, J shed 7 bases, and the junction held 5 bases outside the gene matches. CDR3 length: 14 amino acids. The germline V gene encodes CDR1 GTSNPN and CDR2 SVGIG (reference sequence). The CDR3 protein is CAWSTGGWGGELFF. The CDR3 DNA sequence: TGTGCCTGGAGTACAGGGGGCTGGGGCGGGGAGCTGTTTTTT.

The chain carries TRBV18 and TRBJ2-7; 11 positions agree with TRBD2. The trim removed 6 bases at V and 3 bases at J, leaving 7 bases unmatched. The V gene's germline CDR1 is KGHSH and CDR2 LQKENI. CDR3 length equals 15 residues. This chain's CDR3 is CASSLYSGRGYEQYF. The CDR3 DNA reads TGTGCCAGCTCCCTATATAGCGGGAGGGGCTACGAGCAGTACTTC.

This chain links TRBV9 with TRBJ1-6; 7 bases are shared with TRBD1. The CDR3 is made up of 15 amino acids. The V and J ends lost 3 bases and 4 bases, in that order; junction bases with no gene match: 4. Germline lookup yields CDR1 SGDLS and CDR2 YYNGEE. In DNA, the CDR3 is TGTGCCAGCAGCGAAGACAGGGAATATAATTCACCCCTCCACTTT. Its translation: CASSEDREYNSPLHF.

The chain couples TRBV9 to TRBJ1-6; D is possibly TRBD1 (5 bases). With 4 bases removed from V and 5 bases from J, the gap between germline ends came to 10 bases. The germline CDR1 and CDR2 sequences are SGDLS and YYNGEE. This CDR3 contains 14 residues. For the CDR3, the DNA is TGTGCCAGCAGCCCCGGGACGGATAATTCACCCCTCCACTTT. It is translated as CASSPGTDNSPLHF.

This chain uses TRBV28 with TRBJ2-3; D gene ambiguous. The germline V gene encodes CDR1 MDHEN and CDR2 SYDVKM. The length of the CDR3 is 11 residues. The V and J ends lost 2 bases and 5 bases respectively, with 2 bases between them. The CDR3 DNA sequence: TGTGCCAGCAGTTTACAAGATACGCAGTATTTT. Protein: CASSLQDTQYF.

CDR3 amino acids: CASSYTDTQYF. In DNA form, the CDR3 reads TGCGCCAGCTCATACACAGATACGCAGTATTTT. This chain links TRBV5-1 with TRBJ2-3; D is undetermined. With 7 bases removed from V and 2 bases from J, the gap between germline ends came to 5 bases. CDR3 length equals 11 residues. Per germline, CDR1 SGHRS and CDR2 YFSETQ.

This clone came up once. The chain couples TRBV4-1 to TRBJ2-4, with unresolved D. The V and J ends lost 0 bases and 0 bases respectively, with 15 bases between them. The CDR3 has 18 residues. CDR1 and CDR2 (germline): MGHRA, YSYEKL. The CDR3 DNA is TGCGCCAGCAGCCAAGATCTTAGGAATTACCTAGCCAAAAACATTCAGTACTTC. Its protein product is CASSQDLRNYLAKNIQYF.

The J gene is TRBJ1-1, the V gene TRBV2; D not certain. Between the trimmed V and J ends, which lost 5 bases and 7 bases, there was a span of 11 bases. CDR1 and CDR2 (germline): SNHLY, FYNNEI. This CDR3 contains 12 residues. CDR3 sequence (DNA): TGTGCCAGCAGTATTCCCCCACTTGAAGCTTTCTTT. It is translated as CASSIPPLEAFF.

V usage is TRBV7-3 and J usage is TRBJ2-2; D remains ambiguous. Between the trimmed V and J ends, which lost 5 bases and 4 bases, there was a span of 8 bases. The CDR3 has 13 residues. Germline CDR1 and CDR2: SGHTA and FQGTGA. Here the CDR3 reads CASSLIATGELFF. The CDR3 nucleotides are TGTGCCAGCAGCCTAATAGCCACCGGGGAGCTGTTTTTT.

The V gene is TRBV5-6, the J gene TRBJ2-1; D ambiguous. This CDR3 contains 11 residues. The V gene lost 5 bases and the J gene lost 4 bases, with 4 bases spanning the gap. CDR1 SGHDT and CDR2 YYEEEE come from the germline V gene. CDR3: CASSQYNEQFF. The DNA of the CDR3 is TGTGCCAGCAGTCAGTACAATGAGCAGTTCTTC.

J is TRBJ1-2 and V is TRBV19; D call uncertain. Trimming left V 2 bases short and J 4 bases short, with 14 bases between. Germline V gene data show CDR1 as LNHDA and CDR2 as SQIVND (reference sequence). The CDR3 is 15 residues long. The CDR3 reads CASSISASVLYGYTF. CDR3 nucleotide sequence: TGTGCCAGTAGTATATCGGCCTCAGTTCTCTATGGCTACACCTTC.

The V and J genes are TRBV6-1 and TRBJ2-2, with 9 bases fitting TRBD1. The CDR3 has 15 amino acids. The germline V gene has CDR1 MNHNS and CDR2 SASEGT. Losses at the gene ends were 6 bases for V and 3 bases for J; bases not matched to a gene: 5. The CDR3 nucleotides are TGTGCCAGCAGGGGGGACAGGGTCGACACCGGGGAGCTGTTTTTT. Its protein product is CASRGDRVDTGELFF.

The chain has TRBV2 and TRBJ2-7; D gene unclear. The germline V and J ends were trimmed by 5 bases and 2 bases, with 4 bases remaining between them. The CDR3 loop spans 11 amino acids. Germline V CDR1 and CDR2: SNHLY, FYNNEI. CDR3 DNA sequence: TGTGCCAGCAGTAGGACCTACGAGCAGTACTTC. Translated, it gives CASSRTYEQYF.

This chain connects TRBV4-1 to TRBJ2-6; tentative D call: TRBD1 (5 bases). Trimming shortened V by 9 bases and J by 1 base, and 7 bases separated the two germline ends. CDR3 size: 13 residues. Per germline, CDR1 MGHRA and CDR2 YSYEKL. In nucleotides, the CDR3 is TGCGCCAGTAGGGGATCTGGGGCCAACGTCCTGACTTTC. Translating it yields CASRGSGANVLTF.

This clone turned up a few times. The CDR3 loop reads CASSFSGFGGYEQYF. The CDR3 bases are TGTGCCAGCAGCTTCTCAGGGTTTGGTGGCTACGAGCAGTACTTC. V is TRBV11-3 and J is TRBJ2-7, with a possible D match to TRBD1 (5 bases). This CDR3 spans 15 amino acids. CDR1 is SGHNT and CDR2 is YENEEA in the germline V gene. The germline V and J ends were trimmed by 3 bases and 3 bases, with 15 bases remaining between them.

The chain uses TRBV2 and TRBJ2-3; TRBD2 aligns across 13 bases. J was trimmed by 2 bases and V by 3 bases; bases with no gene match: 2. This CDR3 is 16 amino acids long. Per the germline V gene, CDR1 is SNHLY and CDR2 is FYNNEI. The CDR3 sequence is CASSETSGGSTDTQYF. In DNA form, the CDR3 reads TGTGCCAGCAGTGAGACTAGCGGGGGGTCCACAGATACGCAGTATTTT.

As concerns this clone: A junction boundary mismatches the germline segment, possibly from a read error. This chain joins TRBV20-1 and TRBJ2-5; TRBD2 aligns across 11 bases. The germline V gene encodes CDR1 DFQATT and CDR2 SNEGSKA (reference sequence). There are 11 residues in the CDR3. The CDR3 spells CSTSGGETQYF. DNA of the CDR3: TGCAGTACTAGCGGGGGAGAGACCCAGTACTTC.

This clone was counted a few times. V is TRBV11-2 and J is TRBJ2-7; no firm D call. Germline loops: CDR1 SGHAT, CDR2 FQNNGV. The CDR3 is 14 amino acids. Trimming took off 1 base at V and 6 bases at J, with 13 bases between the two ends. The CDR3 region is CASSLGGLPLEQYF. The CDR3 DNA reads TGTGCCAGCAGCTTAGGCGGTCTTCCACTCGAGCAGTACTTC.

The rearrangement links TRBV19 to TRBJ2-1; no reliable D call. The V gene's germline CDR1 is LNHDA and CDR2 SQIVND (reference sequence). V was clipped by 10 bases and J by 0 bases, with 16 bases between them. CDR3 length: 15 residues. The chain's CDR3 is CATRLGVGSYNEQFF. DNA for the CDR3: TGTGCCACTCGGCTAGGCGTCGGCTCCTACAATGAGCAGTTCTTC.

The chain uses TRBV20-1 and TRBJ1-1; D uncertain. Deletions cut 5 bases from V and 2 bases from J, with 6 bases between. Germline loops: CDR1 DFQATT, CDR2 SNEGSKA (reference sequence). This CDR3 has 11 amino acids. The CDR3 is CSAPRNTEAFF. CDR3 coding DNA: TGCAGTGCTCCGAGAAACACTGAAGCTTTCTTT.

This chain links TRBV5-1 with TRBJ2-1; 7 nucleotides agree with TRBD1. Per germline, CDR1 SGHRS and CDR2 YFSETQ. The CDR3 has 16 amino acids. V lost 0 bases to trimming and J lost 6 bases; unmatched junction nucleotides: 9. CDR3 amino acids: CASSLGGTARANEQFF. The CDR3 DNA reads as TGCGCCAGCAGCTTGGGGGGGACAGCACGAGCCAATGAGCAGTTCTTC. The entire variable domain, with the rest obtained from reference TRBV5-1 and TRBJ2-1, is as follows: KAGVTQTPRYLIKTRGQQVTLSCSPISGHRSVSWYQQTPGQGLQFLFEYFSETQRNKGNFPGRFSGRQFSNSRSEMNVSTLELGDSALYLCASSLGGTARANEQFFGPGTRLTVL.

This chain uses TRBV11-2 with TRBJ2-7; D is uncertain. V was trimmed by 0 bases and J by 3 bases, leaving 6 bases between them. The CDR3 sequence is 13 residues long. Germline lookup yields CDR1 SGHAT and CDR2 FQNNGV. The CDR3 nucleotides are TGTGCCAGCAGCTTAGACAGATACTACGAGCAGTACTTC. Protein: CASSLDRYYEQYF.